Below, 17 T cell receptor beta chains from the same sample are listed, as sequenced in a study of spatial heterogeneity in lung cancer. TCRdb re-analysed the 5' RACE reads in MiXCR, keeping a single row per CDR3 protein. This table holds approximately 15,000 distinct CDR3 sequences, roughly 4% found once. Time point given: sample taken at primary tumor resection. The sample here was normal lung tissue next to the tumor, taken at surgery. The receptors shown here come from a male donor with early-stage non-small cell lung cancer.

This clonotype is medium-sized (0.01 to 0.1%). This beta chain slipped into a library made for alpha chains as a stray read, so its size is not meaningful. The rearrangement uses TRBV29-1 and TRBJ1-1; D is ambiguous. The germline gives CDR1 SQVTM, CDR2 ANQGSEA. V gave up 7 bases and J gave up 8 bases, with 11 bases separating them. The CDR3 consists of 10 residues. The CDR3 region is CSAQTAEAFF. Written as DNA, the CDR3 is TGCAGCGCCCAGACTGCGGAAGCTTTCTTT.

By share, this clonotype counts as medium-sized. This beta chain is an off-target read within a library intended for alpha chains, so its frequency means little. This chain joins TRBV20-1 and TRBJ2-3; D is undetermined. The CDR3 consists of 13 residues. The V gene lost 3 bases and the J gene lost 6 bases, with 13 bases spanning the gap. Germline V gene data show CDR1 as DFQATT and CDR2 as SNEGSKA (reference sequence). The CDR3 is CSASRALGDTQYF. In nucleotides, the CDR3 is TGCAGTGCTAGTCGGGCTTTAGGGGATACGCAGTATTTT.

This clonotype has a count of ten or more. Since the library was made to target alpha chains, this beta chain is a stray read and its abundance is not meaningful. The chain is built from TRBV6-6 and TRBJ2-1; 13 nucleotides match TRBD2. V lost 2 bases, J lost 9 bases, and 16 bases stayed unmatched. The CDR3 spans 19 residues. Germline CDR1 is MNHNY and CDR2 is SVGAGI (reference sequence). CDR3 DNA: TGTGCCAGCAGTTACCTCTTACTGACCGGGACTAGCGGGATCCCTGAGCAGTTCTTC. This gives the protein CASSYLLLTGTSGIPEQFF.

This clonotype is medium-sized in the sample. Because this beta chain is a stray read in a library intended to capture alpha chains, its abundance should not be given much weight. The chain carries TRBV4-3 and TRBJ2-1; possibly TRBD2 for D (5 bases). V shed 0 bases and J shed 3 bases, with 9 bases lying between them. The V gene's germline CDR1 is LGHNA and CDR2 YSLEER. The CDR3 contains 15 residues. The CDR3: CASSQDRGNYNEQFF. The CDR3 DNA follows: TGCGCCAGCAGCCAAGATCGAGGGAACTACAATGAGCAGTTCTTC.

In its sample, this clonotype was seen many times. In a library made to pick up alpha chains, this beta chain is a stray read with a size that means little. CDR3 residues: CASSERTGIEAFF. The CDR3 nucleotides read TGCGCCAGCAGTGAGCGTACAGGGATTGAAGCTTTCTTT. The chain combines TRBV10-2 with TRBJ1-1, with a weak D call TRBD1 (6 bases). Trimming took 2 bases from V and 7 from J, leaving 11 bases between them. Germline CDR1 reads WSHSY; CDR2 reads SAAADI. The CDR3 contains 13 residues.

Many counts were recorded for this clonotype. A library made for alpha chains picked up this beta chain off target, so its size means little. This chain connects TRBV11-2 to TRBJ2-7; D is perhaps TRBD1 (6 bases). Germline CDR1 is SGHAT and CDR2 is FQNNGV. This CDR3 is built from 12 residues. V dropped 3 bases and J dropped 7 bases, with 10 bases sitting between them. CDR3 sequence (DNA): TGTGCCAGCAGCTTCGGGACAATGGAGCAGTACTTC. This translates into CASSFGTMEQYF.

This clonotype was observed at least ten times. Being off target in a library aimed at alpha chains, this beta chain has a size of little meaning. The chain joins TRBV9 to TRBJ2-7; TRBD2 matches at 10 bases. The CDR3 is made up of 16 amino acids. Trimming cost V 0 bases and J 4 bases; bases outside gene matches: 7. Germline V gene data show CDR1 as SGDLS and CDR2 as YYNGEE. CDR3 loop: CASSVAPGLAYYEQYF. The CDR3, as DNA: TGTGCCAGCAGCGTAGCCCCGGGACTAGCGTATTACGAGCAGTACTTC. The full variable domain, rest sourced from reference TRBV9 and TRBJ2-7, is DSGVTQTPKHLITATGQRVTLRCSPRSGDLSVYWYQQSLDQGLQFLIQYYNGEERAKGNILERFSAQQFPDLHSELNLSSLELGDSALYFCASSVAPGLAYYEQYFGPGTRLTVT.

This clonotype has a count of ten or more. The library was prepared for alpha chains; this beta chain is a stray read, so its frequency means little. This chain links TRBV4-1 with TRBJ2-7; 11 positions agree with TRBD2. CDR1 and CDR2 (germline): MGHRA, YSYEKL. The CDR3 sequence is 15 residues long. The J segment lost 5 bases and the V segment lost 3 bases, leaving 6 bases of the junction unmatched. This CDR3 is CASSHDSGRGDEQYF. The DNA for the CDR3 is TGCGCCAGCAGCCATGATAGCGGGAGGGGGGACGAGCAGTACTTC.

This clonotype qualifies as medium-sized. Being off target in a library aimed at alpha chains, this beta chain has a size of little meaning. The V call is TRBV6-1, the J call TRBJ2-5; D is perhaps TRBD2 (6 bases). Trimming left V 4 bases short and J 4 bases short, with 19 bases between. The CDR3 has 16 amino acids. Per germline, CDR1 MNHNS and CDR2 SASEGT. The CDR3 sequence is CASSVSALGGRETQYF. In DNA, the CDR3 is TGTGCCAGCAGTGTTTCGGCCCTGGGGGGAAGAGAGACCCAGTACTTC.

This clonotype was observed at least ten times. The library was built for alpha chains, so this beta chain is an off-target read and its size means little. The CDR3 is CAWSPLGLNYGYTF. Here the CDR3 DNA reads TGTGCCTGGAGCCCCCTCGGACTAAACTATGGCTACACCTTC. This chain uses TRBV30 with TRBJ1-2; D call uncertain. CDR3 size: 14 residues. Germline V lookup: CDR1 GTSNPN, CDR2 SVGIG (reference sequence). V lost 3 bases and J lost 2, with 13 bases in between.

This clonotype was picked up many times. This beta chain is a stray sequence in a library constructed for alpha chains; its clone size is not meaningful. This chain links TRBV12-3 or TRBV12-4 with TRBJ1-5; TRBD1 might be the D (6 bases). The CDR3 has 14 residues. The V and J ends lost 7 bases and 3 bases respectively, with 13 bases between them. CDR3 in amino acids: CASTLMGANQPQHF. DNA for the CDR3: TGTGCCAGCACCCTGATGGGGGCCAATCAGCCCCAGCATTTT.

This clonotype was found many times. For a library built for alpha chains, this beta chain is a stray read; little rests on its size. This sequence joins TRBV7-2 and TRBJ2-5; the D call may be TRBD1 or TRBD2 (5 bases each). Germline V gene data show CDR1 as SGHTA and CDR2 as FQGNSA. CDR3 length: 15 amino acids. The V end lost 5 bases, the J end lost 5 bases, and 18 bases lay between the germline ends. In DNA, the CDR3 is TGTGCCAGCAGCATAAGGCCCATAGGGGACGAGACCCAGTACTTC. This translates into CASSIRPIGDETQYF.

The sample holds many counts of this clonotype. The library was prepared for alpha chains; this beta chain is a stray read, so its frequency means little. The V and J genes are TRBV19 and TRBJ2-7; D tentatively reads TRBD1 or TRBD2 (5 bases each). CDR1 and CDR2 from the germline V gene are LNHDA and SQIVND (reference sequence). V lost 5 bases, J lost 6 bases, and 20 bases lay in between. There are 15 residues in the CDR3. In nucleotides, the CDR3 is TGTGCCAGTAGTCCGCGACTATATCTGGGGACCGAGCAGTACTTC. Encoded protein: CASSPRLYLGTEQYF.

This clonotype was detected many times. A library prepared for alpha chains yielded this beta chain as an off-target read; its size is of little meaning. The chain employs TRBV20-1 and TRBJ2-7, with a weak D call TRBD2 (5 bases). The V and J ends lost 6 bases and 2 bases respectively, with 11 bases between them. The CDR3 extends over 12 amino acids. Germline CDR1 DFQATT, CDR2 SNEGSKA (reference sequence). CDR3 in DNA: TGCAGTGCCCGGGATGATACCTACGAGCAGTACTTC. Amino acids: CSARDDTYEQYF.

This clonotype was observed at least ten times. This beta chain is a stray read from a library made for alpha chains; its abundance is not meaningful. V is TRBV12-3 or TRBV12-4 and J is TRBJ2-7, with TRBD2 matching over 8 bases. After removal of 6 bases from V and 2 bases from J, the junction contained 6 bases not matched to a gene. The CDR3 runs to 14 residues. CDR3 DNA: TGTGCCAGCAGATCCGGGACTAGAGCCTACGAGCAGTACTTC. This gives the protein CASRSGTRAYEQYF.

This clonotype was found many times. In a library made to pick up alpha chains, this beta chain is a stray read with a size that means little. The chain is built from TRBV7-9 and TRBJ1-2; 7 nucleotides agree with TRBD1. Per the germline V gene, CDR1 is SEHNR and CDR2 is FQNEAQ (reference sequence). V shed 6 bases and J 5 bases; nucleotides not matched to a gene: 3. The length of the CDR3 is 12 residues. CDR3 DNA sequence: TGTGCCAGCAGGGGCAGGGGGTATGGCTACACCTTC. This gives the protein CASRGRGYGYTF.

With regard to this clonotype: Little can be read into the size of this beta chain, an off-target read in a library designed for alpha chains. The CDR3 region is CASTAGGSYNEQFF. As DNA, the CDR3 is TGTGCCAGCACAGCGGGAGGGTCCTACAATGAGCAGTTCTTC. V usage is TRBV27 and J usage is TRBJ2-1, with 10 bases identical to TRBD2. The CDR3 has 14 residues. Germline V lookup: CDR1 MNHEY, CDR2 SMNVEV (reference sequence). The V and J ends lost 7 bases and 1 base, in that order; junction bases with no gene match: 1.